This is a list of T cell receptor beta chains from one sample in a study of T cell repertoires in cytomegalovirus infection. The antigens for these receptors are not known. TCRdb processed the reads anew with MiXCR; each CDR3 protein has one entry. The profile covers a few hundred thousand distinct CDR3 sequences, with about 25% appearing a single time and 13% taken by the ten largest. The starting material was cultured PBMCs, obtained from culture after CMV antigen stimulation. These receptors were collected from a human donor in good health (CMV status not recorded). Some clones in this sample may be carry-over from other donors' samples. Each CDR3 is given with its conserved first and last residue. The D gene is left open where the match is weak. Some rows mark clone size as missing; the rest say once, few, many or name a class of expanded clone.

cdr3_nt,cdr3_aa,clone_size,v_call,cdr3_length,j_call,d_call
TGTGCCAGCGGGAGACAGGGGAACACCGGGGAGCTGTTTTTT,CASGRQGNTGELFF,few,TRBV6-1,14,TRBJ2-2,TRBD1
TGTGCCAGCGGAACAGGCGGCAATCAGCCCCAGCATTTT,CASGTGGNQPQHF,few,TRBV13,13,TRBJ1-5,-
TGCAGTGCGAACCCAGAAACCACTAGCGTCACCGGGGAGCTGTTTTTT,CSANPETTSVTGELFF,-,TRBV20-1,16,TRBJ2-2,TRBD2
TGTGCCAGCTCACCGAACCAGGACTATGGCTACACCTTC,CASSPNQDYGYTF,-,TRBV18,13,TRBJ1-2,-
TGTGCCAGCAGCCCCCGCGCCCTCACAGATACGCAGTATTTT,CASSPRALTDTQYF,many,TRBV7-8,14,TRBJ2-3,-
TGCAGCGTTGTGGCAGGAGGAAACTATGGCTACACCTTC,CSVVAGGNYGYTF,-,TRBV29-1,13,TRBJ1-2,-
TGTGCCAGCAGTCGGACTATCCAAGAGACCCAGTACTTC,CASSRTIQETQYF,few,TRBV2,13,TRBJ2-5,-
TGTGCCAGTGCCGAACTAGCGGACAATGAGCAGTTCTTC,CASAELADNEQFF,many,TRBV19,13,TRBJ2-1,TRBD2
TGTGCCAGCAGTTACTTCAGACAGGACAATCAGCCCCAGCATTTT,CASSYFRQDNQPQHF,few,TRBV6-2/TRBV6-3,15,TRBJ1-5,-
TGTGCCAGCGAAAGGACAGGGAGGGAGACCCAGTACTTC,CASERTGRETQYF,few,TRBV6-2/TRBV6-3,13,TRBJ2-5,TRBD1
TGTGCCAGCAGCTCCTTCGGGAGGATTAACAATGAGCAGTTCTTC,CASSSFGRINNEQFF,many,TRBV7-2,15,TRBJ2-1,TRBD2
TGCGCCAGCAGCCAACACCCGGGACAGGGCTCCTACGAGCAGTACTTC,CASSQHPGQGSYEQYF,-,TRBV4-1,16,TRBJ2-7,TRBD1
TGCGCCAGCAGCCAAGATGTAGCGGGAGCCGCAAGGGAGACCCAGTACTTC,CASSQDVAGAARETQYF,-,TRBV4-3,17,TRBJ2-5,TRBD2
TGTGCCATCAGTGAGTCCGGACAAATGGATACGCAGTATTTT,CAISESGQMDTQYF,-,TRBV10-3,14,TRBJ2-3,-
TGTGCCACCAGTGCCCCGGCTAGCGGCACAGATACGCAGTATTTT,CATSAPASGTDTQYF,-,TRBV15,15,TRBJ2-3,-
TGTGCCAGCAGCTTACGCGGGACCACCTACAATGAGCAGTTCTTC,CASSLRGTTYNEQFF,many,TRBV7-2,15,TRBJ2-1,-
TGTGCCAGCAGCTCCGGACAGGGATATAATTCACCCCTCCACTTT,CASSSGQGYNSPLHF,many,TRBV7-8,15,TRBJ1-6,TRBD1
TGTGCCAGTAGTGCACCGGGACGGCCGAACACTGAAGCTTTCTTT,CASSAPGRPNTEAFF,once,TRBV19,15,TRBJ1-1,-
TGTGCCAGCAGCACCCAGGGGTTTGGCAATCAGCCCCAGCATTTT,CASSTQGFGNQPQHF,few,TRBV12-3/TRBV12-4,15,TRBJ1-5,-
TGTGCCAGCAGCTTCTTTGACAAGAGCGGGGGCTACACCTTC,CASSFFDKSGGYTF,many,TRBV7-2,14,TRBJ1-2,-
TGTGCCAGCAGTCAAGGTTATGCGAACGAGCAGTACTTC,CASSQGYANEQYF,-,TRBV28,13,TRBJ2-7,-
TGTGCCAGCAGCGCCTCTTTGCTGACCACAGATACGCAGTATTTT,CASSASLLTTDTQYF,many,TRBV7-2,15,TRBJ2-3,-
TGTGCCAGCAGGACAGCCCATAAGCAGTTCTTC,CASRTAHKQFF,few,TRBV28,11,TRBJ2-1,-
TGTGCCAGCAGCCGAGCCGTCTGGGGGTATACTGAAGCTTTCTTT,CASSRAVWGYTEAFF,few,TRBV14,15,TRBJ1-1,-
TGTGCCAGCAGTGATTTTGGGGGACGGTTGGAGACCCAGTACTTC,CASSDFGGRLETQYF,-,TRBV25-1,15,TRBJ2-5,-
TGTGCCAGCAGTCCTCCACCCGGGACTATTTATCAGTTCTTC,CASSPPPGTIYQFF,many,TRBV7-2,14,TRBJ2-1,TRBD2
TGCAGTGCCTTAGGACAGGGGGGTTACGAGCAGTACTTC,CSALGQGGYEQYF,-,TRBV20-1,13,TRBJ2-7,TRBD1
TGTGCCAGCAGCTTAGTAGGGTACCAAGAGACCCAGTACTTC,CASSLVGYQETQYF,many,TRBV7-2,14,TRBJ2-5,-
TGTGCCAGCAGCACCTTAGCTACGCAGTATTTT,CASSTLATQYF,few,TRBV7-2,11,TRBJ2-3,-
TGTGCCAGCAGTCAACTCGGGACAGCGAATCAGCCCCAGCATTTT,CASSQLGTANQPQHF,few,TRBV28,15,TRBJ1-5,TRBD1
TGTGCCAGCAGCTCGGGGGCCTTAGCGGTACAAGAGACCCAGTACTTC,CASSSGALAVQETQYF,-,TRBV7-6,16,TRBJ2-5,-
TGTGCCAGCAGTTACTCGAGACGGCTAGCGGGAGATACGCAGTATTTT,CASSYSRRLAGDTQYF,-,TRBV6-2/TRBV6-3,16,TRBJ2-3,TRBD2
TGTGCCAGCAGCATAAACAGGGGACCCTACGAGCAGTACTTC,CASSINRGPYEQYF,-,TRBV6-5,14,TRBJ2-7,TRBD1
TGCAGCGTTGGAAAACCTAATGAGCAGTTCTTC,CSVGKPNEQFF,-,TRBV29-1,11,TRBJ2-1,-
TGTGCCAGTAGTACAGACAGTACTAACTATGGCTACACCTTC,CASSTDSTNYGYTF,few,TRBV19,14,TRBJ1-2,-
TGTGCCAGCAGCCGACCAGGCTCAACTAATGAAAAACTGTTTTTT,CASSRPGSTNEKLFF,-,TRBV7-1,15,TRBJ1-4,-
TGTGCCAGCAGTTACGGGGTGATCATCACCACAGATACGCAGTATTTT,CASSYGVIITTDTQYF,many,TRBV12-3/TRBV12-4,16,TRBJ2-3,-
TGCGCCAGCAGCCAAGGCGTTCAGACCTACGAGCAGTACTTC,CASSQGVQTYEQYF,-,TRBV4-1,14,TRBJ2-7,-
TGTGCCAGCAGCGACCGAGTCGGGGAGGAGGATGGCTACACCTTC,CASSDRVGEEDGYTF,-,TRBV6-2/TRBV6-3,15,TRBJ1-2,-
TGTGCCATCAGCAAGGGTACCAATCAGCCCCAGCATTTT,CAISKGTNQPQHF,few,TRBV10-3,13,TRBJ1-5,-
TGCAGCGTCTTCACCTACGAGCAGTACTTC,CSVFTYEQYF,-,TRBV29-1,10,TRBJ2-7,-